This TCR beta chain was found in a study of neoadjuvant anti-PD-1 for oral cavity cancer. The time point is: after neoadjuvant nivolumab, at surgical resection. Analysis of PBMCs was direct, with no culture step. The ends lost 1 base at V and 6 bases at J; junction bases unmatched: 3. This CDR3 has 13 residues. CDR1 is SGHNT and CDR2 is YYREEE in the germline V gene (reference sequence). Most PBMC samples had 450 to 500 ng input DNA in six replicates. This table comes from immunoSEQ multiplex PCR, and its TCRdb copy is limited to in-frame clones, with some not included. The sample yields some 70,000 clones, about 85% seen once.

The sample was PBMCs, taken after nivolumab (anti-PD-1) treatment. The receptor's source is a person aged 35-80 years with oral cavity squamous cell carcinoma. The V call is TRBV5-4, the J call TRBJ2-7; 8 bases agree with TRBD2. The CDR3 nucleotides are TGTGCCAGCAGCTTGTGGACTAGCTCCGAGCAGTACTTC. It yields the protein CASSLWTSSEQYF.